This TCR beta chain was captured by sequencing in a study of T cell responses to AZD1222 COVID-19 vaccine. As to this clone: What it binds is not known.

TCRdb's table, derived via immunoSEQ multiplex PCR, lists solely in-frame clones and lacks some. Of around 94,000 clones in the sample, around 83% were seen once. Overall study findings and caveats: Clonal diversity was possibly underestimated, and the donors were mostly white British, with more females. Within unmutated variant regions lay the reported targets of nearly half of spike-specific TCRs. AZD1222 recipients seropositive at baseline numbered only six or seven.

The TCR sequence derives from an adult in good health. This sample comprised peripheral blood, obtained on day 0 of AZD1222 vaccination.

Written as DNA, the CDR3 is TGTGCCAGCGCCTTTTTGGCACAGGCAATGAACACTGAAGCTTTCTTT. Amino acids: CASAFLAQAMNTEAFF. The J gene is TRBJ1-1, the V gene TRBV27; TRBD1 might be the D (5 bases). V was cut by 8 bases and J by 0 bases, with 19 bases left in between. CDR3 size: 16 residues. Germline CDR1 is MNHEY and CDR2 is SMNVEV (reference sequence).